This TCR beta chain derives from a study of cytomegalovirus exposure and HLA in healthy donors. Study-wide background: Among the 398 genotyped donors, 81% were placed in the Caucasian-associated ancestry cluster. Study outcomes and limitations: The authors listed around 150 TCR beta chains as cytomegalovirus-associated.

In the case of this clone: Its cognate antigen is unknown.

The CDR3 covers 14 residues. CDR1 is MGHRA, CDR2 YSYEKL, per germline. Trimming took off 2 bases at V and 8 bases at J, with 15 bases between the two ends. It was with 60 Vbeta and 13 Jbeta primers that the PCR ran. The protocol was immunoSEQ multiplex PCR, while the TCRdb copy is restricted to in-frame clones and leaves out a portion. The sample lists 150,000 to 200,000 clones; over 60% were seen once. The chain employs TRBV4-1 and TRBJ1-2; TRBD1 is a possible D gene (5 bases). This clonotype was obtained from a middle-aged woman in good health and CMV-seronegative. The sequencing input was PBMCs. CDR3 residues: CASSQSEGREGYTF. The CDR3 nucleotides read TGCGCCAGCAGCCAATCGGAGGGGAGAGAGGGCTACACCTTC.